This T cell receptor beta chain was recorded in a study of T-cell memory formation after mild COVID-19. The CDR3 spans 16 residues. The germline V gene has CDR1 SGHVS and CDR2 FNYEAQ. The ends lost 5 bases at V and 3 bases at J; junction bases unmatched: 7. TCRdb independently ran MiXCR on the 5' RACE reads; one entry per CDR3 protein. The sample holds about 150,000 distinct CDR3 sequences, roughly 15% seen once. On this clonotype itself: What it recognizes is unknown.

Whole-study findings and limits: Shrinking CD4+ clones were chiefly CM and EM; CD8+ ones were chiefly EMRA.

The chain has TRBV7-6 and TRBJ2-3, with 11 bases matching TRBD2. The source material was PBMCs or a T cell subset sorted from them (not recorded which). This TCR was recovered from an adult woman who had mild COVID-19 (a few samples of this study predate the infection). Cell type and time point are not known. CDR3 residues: CASSTLAGGTTDTQYF. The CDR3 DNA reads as TGTGCCAGCAGCACGTTAGCGGGGGGGACGACAGATACGCAGTATTTT. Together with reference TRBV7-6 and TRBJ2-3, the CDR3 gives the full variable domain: GAGVSQSPRYKVTKRGQDVALRCDPISGHVSLYWYRQALGQGPEFLTYFNYEAQQDKSGLPNDRFSAERPEGSISTLTIQRTEQRDSAMYRCASSTLAGGTTDTQYFGPGTRLTVL.